This TCR beta chain was recorded in a study of T cells of healthy individuals. This clonotype showed up many times. Using its own MiXCR run on the 5' RACE reads, TCRdb lists one record per CDR3 protein. The sample contains 65,000 to 90,000 distinct CDR3 sequences, about 5.5% of which appear only once. Germline V CDR1 and CDR2: SEHNR, FQNEAQ (reference sequence). CDR3 length equals 14 residues. V trimming: 5 bases; J trimming: 3 bases; junction bases outside the gene matches: 6. The chain couples TRBV7-9 to TRBJ1-2, with 7 bases fitting TRBD1. The sequence derives from a female donor in good health. The CDR3 region has the DNA TGTGCCAGCAGCCCAGGGACAGTGGACTATGGCTACACCTTC. It translates to CASSPGTVDYGYTF.